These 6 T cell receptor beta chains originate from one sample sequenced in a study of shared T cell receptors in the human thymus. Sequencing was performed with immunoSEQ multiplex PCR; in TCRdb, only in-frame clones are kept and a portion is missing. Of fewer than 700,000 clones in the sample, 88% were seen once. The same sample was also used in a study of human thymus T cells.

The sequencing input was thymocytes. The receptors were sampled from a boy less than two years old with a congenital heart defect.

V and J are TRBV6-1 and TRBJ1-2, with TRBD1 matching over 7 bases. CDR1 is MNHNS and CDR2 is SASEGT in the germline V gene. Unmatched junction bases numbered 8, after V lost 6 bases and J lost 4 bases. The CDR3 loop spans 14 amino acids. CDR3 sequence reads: CASRVPTGSYGYTF. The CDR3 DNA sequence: TGTGCCAGCAGGGTTCCGACAGGGAGCTATGGCTACACCTTC.

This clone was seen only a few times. CDR3 bases: TGTGCCAGTAGTATAGGAGGGCCTGCCCAGAAGCCCCAGCATTTT. Translating gives CASSIGGPAQKPQHF. The chain joins TRBV19 to TRBJ1-5; D ambiguous. The CDR3 spans 15 residues. Germline assignment: CDR1 LNHDA and CDR2 SQIVND (reference sequence). Trimming left V 1 base short and J 8 bases short, with 15 bases between.

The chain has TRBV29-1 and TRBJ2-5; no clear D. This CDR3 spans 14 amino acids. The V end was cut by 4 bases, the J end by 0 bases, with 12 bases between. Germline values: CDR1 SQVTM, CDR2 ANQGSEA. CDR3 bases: TGCAGCGTTGGGCAACGAGCGTACCAAGAGACCCAGTACTTC. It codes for CSVGQRAYQETQYF. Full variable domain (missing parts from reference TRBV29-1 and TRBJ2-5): SAVISQKPSRDICQRGTSLTIQCQVDSQVTMMFWYRQQPGQSLTLIATANQGSEATYESGFVIDKFPISRPNLTFSTLTVSNMSPEDSSIYLCSVGQRAYQETQYFGPGTRLLVL.

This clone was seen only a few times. CDR3 region: CASSPARGPTYEQYF. DNA for the CDR3: TGTGCCAGCAGCCCGGCCAGGGGGCCGACCTACGAGCAGTACTTC. This chain links TRBV14 with TRBJ2-7, with 8 bases identical to TRBD1. The ends lost 4 bases at V and 2 bases at J; junction bases unmatched: 7. The CDR3 is 15 amino acids. The germline V gene has CDR1 SGHDN and CDR2 FVKESK.

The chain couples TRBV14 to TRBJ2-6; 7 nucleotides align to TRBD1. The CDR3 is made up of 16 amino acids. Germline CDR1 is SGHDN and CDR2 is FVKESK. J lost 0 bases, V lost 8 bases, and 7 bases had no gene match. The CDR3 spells CASGDSPTSGANVLTF. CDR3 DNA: TGTGCCAGCGGGGACAGCCCCACCTCTGGGGCCAACGTCCTGACTTTC.

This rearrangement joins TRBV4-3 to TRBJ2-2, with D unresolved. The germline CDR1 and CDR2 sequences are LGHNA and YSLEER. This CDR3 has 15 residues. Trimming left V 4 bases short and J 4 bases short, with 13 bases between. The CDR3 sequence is CASSPLGRGTGELFF. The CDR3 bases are TGCGCCAGCAGCCCCCTGGGCCGTGGCACCGGGGAGCTGTTTTTT.